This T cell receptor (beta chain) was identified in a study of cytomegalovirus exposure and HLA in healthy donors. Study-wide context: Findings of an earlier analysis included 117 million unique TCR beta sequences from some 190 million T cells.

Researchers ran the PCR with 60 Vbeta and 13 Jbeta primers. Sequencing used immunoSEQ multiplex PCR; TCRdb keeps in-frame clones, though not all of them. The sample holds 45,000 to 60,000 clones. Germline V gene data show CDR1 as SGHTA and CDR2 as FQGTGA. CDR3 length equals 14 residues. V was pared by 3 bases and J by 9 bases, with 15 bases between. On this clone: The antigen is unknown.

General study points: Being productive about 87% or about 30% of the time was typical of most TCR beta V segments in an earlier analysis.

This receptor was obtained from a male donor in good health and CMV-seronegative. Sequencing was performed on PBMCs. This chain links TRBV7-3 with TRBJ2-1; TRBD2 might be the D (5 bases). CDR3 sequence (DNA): TGTGCCAGCAGCTTGGTCAACACGGGGTCTGAGCAGTTCTTC. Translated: CASSLVNTGSEQFF. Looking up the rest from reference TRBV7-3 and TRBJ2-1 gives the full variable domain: GAGVSQTPSNKVTEKGKYVELRCDPISGHTALYWYRQSLGQGPEFLIYFQGTGAADDSGLPNDRFFAVRPEGSVSTLKIQRTERGDSAVYLCASSLVNTGSEQFFGPGTRLTVL.